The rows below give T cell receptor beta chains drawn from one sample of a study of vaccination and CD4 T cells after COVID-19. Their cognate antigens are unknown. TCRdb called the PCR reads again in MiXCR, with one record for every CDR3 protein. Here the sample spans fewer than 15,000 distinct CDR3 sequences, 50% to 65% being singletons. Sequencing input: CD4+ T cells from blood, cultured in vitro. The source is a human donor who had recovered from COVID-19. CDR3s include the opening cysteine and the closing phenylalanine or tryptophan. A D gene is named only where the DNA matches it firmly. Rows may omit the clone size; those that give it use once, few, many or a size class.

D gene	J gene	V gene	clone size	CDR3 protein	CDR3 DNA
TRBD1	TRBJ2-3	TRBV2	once	CASTQQGNTQYF	TGTGCCAGCACCCAACAGGGGAACACGCAGTATTTT
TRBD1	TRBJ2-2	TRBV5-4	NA	CASRKGDRGLTGELFF	TGTGCCAGCAGGAAGGGGGACAGGGGGCTCACCGGGGAGCTGTTTTTT
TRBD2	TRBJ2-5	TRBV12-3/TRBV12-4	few	CASSSVSGMVETQYF	TGTGCCAGCAGTTCGGTTAGCGGGATGGTGGAGACCCAGTACTTC
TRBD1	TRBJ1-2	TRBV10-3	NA	CAISELAPGQGDGYTF	TGTGCCATCAGTGAGTTAGCCCCGGGACAGGGGGATGGCTACACCTTC
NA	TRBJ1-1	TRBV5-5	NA	CASSLQGSGTEAFF	TGTGCCAGCAGCTTGCAGGGAAGTGGCACTGAAGCTTTCTTT
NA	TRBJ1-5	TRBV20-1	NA	CSASRGGSNQPQHF	TGCAGTGCCAGTCGGGGGGGTAGCAATCAGCCCCAGCATTTT
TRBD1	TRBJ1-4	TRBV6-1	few	CASRPRDRGLGEKLFF	TGTGCCAGCAGACCCCGTGACAGGGGGCTTGGTGAAAAACTGTTTTTT
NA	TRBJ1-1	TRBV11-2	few	CASSLDGVGAFF	TGTGCCAGCAGCCTAGATGGGGTAGGAGCTTTCTTT
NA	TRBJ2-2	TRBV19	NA	CASSIGSGELFF	TGTGCCAGTAGTATCGGGTCCGGGGAGCTGTTTTTT
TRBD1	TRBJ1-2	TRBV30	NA	CAWRAGTGGYTF	TGTGCCTGGAGGGCCGGGACAGGGGGCTACACCTTC
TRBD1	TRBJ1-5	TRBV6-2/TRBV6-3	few	CASSWGTDSNQPQHF	TGTGCCAGCAGTTGGGGGACAGATAGCAATCAGCCCCAGCATTTT
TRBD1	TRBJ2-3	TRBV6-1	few	CASRRTGGTDTQYF	TGTGCCAGCAGGCGGACAGGGGGCACAGATACGCAGTATTTT
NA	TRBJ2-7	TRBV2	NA	CASSPDSLTYEQYF	TGTGCCAGCAGCCCAGACAGCCTAACCTACGAGCAGTACTTC
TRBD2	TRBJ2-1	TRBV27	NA	CASTRLAGGSIEQFF	TGTGCCAGCACCCGACTAGCGGGAGGTTCAATTGAGCAGTTCTTC
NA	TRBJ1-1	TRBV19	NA	CASSRQNTEAFF	TGTGCCAGTAGTAGACAGAACACTGAAGCTTTCTTT